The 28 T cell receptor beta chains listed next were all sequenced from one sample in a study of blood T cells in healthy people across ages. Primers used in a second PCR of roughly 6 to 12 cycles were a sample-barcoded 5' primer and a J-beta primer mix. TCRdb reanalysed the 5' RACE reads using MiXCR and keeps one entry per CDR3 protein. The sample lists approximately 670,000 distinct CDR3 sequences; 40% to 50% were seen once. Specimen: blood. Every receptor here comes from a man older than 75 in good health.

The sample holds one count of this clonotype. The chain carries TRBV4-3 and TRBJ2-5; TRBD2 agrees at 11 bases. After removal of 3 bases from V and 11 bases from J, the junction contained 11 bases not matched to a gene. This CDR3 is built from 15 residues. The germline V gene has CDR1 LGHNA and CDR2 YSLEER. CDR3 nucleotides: TGCGCCAGCAGCCAGCAGACTAGCGGGGTCTATGAGCAGTACTTC. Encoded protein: CASSQQTSGVYEQYF.

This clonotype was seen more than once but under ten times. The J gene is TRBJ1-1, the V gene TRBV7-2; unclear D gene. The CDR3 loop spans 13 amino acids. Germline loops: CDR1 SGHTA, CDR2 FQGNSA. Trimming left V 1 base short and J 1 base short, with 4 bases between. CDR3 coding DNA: TGTGCCAGCAGCTTAGATCAGAACACTGAAGCTTTCTTT. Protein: CASSLDQNTEAFF.

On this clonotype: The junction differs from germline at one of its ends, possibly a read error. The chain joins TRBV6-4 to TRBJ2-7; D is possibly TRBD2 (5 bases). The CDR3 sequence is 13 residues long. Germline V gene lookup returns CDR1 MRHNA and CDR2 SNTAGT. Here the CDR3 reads CTSSEARAGEQYF. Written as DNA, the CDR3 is TGTACCAGCAGTGAGGCCCGGGCGGGTGAGCAGTACTTC.

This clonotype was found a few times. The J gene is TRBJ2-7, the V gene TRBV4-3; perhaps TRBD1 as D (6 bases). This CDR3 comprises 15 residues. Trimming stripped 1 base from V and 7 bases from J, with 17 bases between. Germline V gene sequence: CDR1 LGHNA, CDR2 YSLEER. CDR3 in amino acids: CASSQVYRARNEQYF. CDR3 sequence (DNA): TGCGCCAGCAGCCAAGTTTACAGGGCCAGAAATGAGCAGTACTTC.

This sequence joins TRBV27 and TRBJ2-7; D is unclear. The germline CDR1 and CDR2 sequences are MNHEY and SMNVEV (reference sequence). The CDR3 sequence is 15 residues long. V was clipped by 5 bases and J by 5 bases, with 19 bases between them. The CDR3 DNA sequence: TGTGCCAGCAGTCCCTTGGCCGCCCCCTACGACGAGCAGTACTTC. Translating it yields CASSPLAAPYDEQYF.

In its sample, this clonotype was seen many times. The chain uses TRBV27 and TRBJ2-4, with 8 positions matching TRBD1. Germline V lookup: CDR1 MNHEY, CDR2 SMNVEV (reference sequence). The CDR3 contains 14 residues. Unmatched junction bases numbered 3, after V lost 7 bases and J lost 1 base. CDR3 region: CASTRQGAKNIQYF. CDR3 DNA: TGTGCCAGCACTCGACAGGGGGCCAAAAACATTCAGTACTTC.

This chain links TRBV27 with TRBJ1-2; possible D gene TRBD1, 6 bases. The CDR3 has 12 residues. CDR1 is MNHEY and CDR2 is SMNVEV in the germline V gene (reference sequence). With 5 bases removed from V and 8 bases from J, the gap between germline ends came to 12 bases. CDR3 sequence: CASSPDRGGYTF. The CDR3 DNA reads TGTGCCAGCAGTCCGGACAGAGGAGGCTACACCTTC.

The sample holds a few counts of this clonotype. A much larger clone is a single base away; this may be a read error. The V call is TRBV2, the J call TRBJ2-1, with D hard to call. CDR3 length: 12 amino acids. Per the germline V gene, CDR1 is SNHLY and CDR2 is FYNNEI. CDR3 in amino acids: CASNRRNNVQFF. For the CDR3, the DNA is TGTGCCAGCAATCGGCGAAACAATGTGCAGTTCTTC.

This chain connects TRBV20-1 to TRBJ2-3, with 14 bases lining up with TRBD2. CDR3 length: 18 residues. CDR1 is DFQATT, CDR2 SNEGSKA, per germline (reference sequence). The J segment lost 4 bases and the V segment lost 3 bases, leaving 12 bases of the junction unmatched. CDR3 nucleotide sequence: TGCAGTGCTAGGAAGGGACTAGCGGGAGATTGGTCCGCAGATACGCAGTATTTT. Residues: CSARKGLAGDWSADTQYF.

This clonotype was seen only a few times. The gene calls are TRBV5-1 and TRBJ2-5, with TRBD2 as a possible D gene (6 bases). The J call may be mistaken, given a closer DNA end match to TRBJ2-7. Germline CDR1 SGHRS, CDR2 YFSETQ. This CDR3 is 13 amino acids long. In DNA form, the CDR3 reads TGCGCCAGCAGCTTTGGAGGGTCAGACGAGCAGTACTTC. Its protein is CASSFGGSDEQYF.

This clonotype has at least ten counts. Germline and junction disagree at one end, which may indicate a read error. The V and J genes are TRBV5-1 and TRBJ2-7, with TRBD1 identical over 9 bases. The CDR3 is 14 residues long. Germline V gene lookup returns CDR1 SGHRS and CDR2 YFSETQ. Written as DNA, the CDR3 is TGTGCCAGCAGCCTGGGACAGGGCCCCTACGAGCAGTACTTC. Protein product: CASSLGQGPYEQYF. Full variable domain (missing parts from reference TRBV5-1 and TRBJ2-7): KAGVTQTPRYLIKTRGQQVTLSCSPISGHRSVSWYQQTPGQGLQFLFEYFSETQRNKGNFPGRFSGRQFSNSRSEMNVSTLELGDSALYLCASSLGQGPYEQYFGPGTRLTVT.

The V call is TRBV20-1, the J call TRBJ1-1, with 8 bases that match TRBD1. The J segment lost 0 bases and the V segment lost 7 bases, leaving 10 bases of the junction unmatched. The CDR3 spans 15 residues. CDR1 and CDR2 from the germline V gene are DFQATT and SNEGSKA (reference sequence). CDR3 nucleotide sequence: TGCAGTGTTTTTAGGACAGGGAAAATGAACACTGAAGCTTTCTTT. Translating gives CSVFRTGKMNTEAFF.

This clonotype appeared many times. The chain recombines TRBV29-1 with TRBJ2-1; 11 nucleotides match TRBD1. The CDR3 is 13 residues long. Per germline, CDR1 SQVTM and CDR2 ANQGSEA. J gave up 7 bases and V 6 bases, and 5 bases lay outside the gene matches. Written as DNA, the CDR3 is TGCAGCGTGGGACAGGGGGGGTGGAATGAGCAGTTCTTC. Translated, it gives CSVGQGGWNEQFF.

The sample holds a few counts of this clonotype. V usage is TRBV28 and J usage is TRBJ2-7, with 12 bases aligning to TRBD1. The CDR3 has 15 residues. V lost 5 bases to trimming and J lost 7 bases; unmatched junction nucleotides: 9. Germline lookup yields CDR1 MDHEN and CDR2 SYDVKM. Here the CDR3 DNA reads TGTGCCAGCAGTGTGCCGGGACAGGGGGCTCTGGAGCAGTACTTC. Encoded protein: CASSVPGQGALEQYF.

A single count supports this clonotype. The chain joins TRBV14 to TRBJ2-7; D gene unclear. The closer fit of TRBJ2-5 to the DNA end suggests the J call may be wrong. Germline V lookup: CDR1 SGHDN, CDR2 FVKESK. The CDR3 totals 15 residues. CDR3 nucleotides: TGTGCCAGCAGCCAAGAAGGCCCAGCGAGGGAGACCCAGTACTTC. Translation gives CASSQEGPARETQYF.

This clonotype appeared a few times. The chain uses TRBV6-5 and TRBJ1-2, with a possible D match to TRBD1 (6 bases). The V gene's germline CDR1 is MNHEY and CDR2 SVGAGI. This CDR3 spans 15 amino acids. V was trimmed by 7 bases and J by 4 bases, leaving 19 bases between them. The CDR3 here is CASTKGVQGGYGYTF. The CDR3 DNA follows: TGTGCCAGCACTAAAGGGGTACAGGGTGGCTATGGCTACACCTTC.

The CDR3 DNA reads TGTGCCAGCACTGCCGGGCGCCAGTATGGCTACACCTTC. Its protein is CASTAGRQYGYTF. V gene TRBV6-1 combines with J gene TRBJ1-2, with no clear D. Trimming cost V 7 bases and J 5 bases, with 14 bases left between them. Germline CDR1 and CDR2: MNHNS and SASEGT. The CDR3 loop spans 13 amino acids.

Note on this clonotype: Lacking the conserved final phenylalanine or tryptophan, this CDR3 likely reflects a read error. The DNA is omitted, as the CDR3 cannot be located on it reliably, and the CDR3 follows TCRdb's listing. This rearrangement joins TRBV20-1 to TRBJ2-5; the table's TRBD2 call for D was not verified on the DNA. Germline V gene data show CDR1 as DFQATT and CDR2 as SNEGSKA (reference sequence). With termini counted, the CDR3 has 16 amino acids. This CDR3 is CSARDGEGAIGYTFGS.

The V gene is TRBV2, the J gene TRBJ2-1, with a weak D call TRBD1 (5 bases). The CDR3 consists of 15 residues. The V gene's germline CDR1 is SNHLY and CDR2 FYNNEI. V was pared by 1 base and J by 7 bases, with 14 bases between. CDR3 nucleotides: TGTGCCAGCAGTGAAGGGACATCGGCCGGGAATGAGCAGTTCTTC. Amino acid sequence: CASSEGTSAGNEQFF.

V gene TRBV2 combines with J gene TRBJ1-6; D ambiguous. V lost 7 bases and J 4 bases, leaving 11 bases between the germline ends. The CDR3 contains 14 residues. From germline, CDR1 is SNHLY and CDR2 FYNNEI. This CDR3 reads CASIQVNYNSPLHF. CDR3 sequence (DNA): TGTGCCAGCATTCAGGTGAATTATAATTCACCCCTCCACTTT.

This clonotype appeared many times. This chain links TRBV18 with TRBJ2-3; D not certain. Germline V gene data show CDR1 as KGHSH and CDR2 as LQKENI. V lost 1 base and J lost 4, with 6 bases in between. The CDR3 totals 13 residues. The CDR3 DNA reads TGTGCCAGCTCACCACGTGTTTCAGATACGCAGTATTTT. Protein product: CASSPRVSDTQYF.

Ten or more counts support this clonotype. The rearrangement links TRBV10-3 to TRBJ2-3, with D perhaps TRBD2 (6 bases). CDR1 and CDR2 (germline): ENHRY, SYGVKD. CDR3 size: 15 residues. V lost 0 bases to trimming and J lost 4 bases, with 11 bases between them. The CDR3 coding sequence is TGTGCCATCAGTGAGTCGGGAGCTAGCGCAGATACGCAGTATTTT. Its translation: CAISESGASADTQYF.

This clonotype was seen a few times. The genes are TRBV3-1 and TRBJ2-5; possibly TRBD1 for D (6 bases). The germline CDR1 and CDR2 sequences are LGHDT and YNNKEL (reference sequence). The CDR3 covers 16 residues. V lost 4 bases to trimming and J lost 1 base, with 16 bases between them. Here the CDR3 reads CASSLQGPLLQETQYF. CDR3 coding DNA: TGTGCCAGCAGCCTACAGGGCCCCCTACTCCAAGAGACCCAGTACTTC.

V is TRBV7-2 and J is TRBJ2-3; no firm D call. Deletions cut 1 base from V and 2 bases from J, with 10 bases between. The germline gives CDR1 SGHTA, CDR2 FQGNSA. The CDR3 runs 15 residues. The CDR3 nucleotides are TGTGCCAGCAGCTTAGAAAGCAGAATCACAGATACGCAGTATTTT. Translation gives CASSLESRITDTQYF. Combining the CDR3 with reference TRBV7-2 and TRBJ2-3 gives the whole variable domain GAGVSQSPSNKVTEKGKDVELRCDPISGHTALYWYRQSLGQGLEFLIYFQGNSAPDKSGLPSDRFSAERTGGSVSTLTIQRTQQEDSAVYLCASSLESRITDTQYFGPGTRLTVL.

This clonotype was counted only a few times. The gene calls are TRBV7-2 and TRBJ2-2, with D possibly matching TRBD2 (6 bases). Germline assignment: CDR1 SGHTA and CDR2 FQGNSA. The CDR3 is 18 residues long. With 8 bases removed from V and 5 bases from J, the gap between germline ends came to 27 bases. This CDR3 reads CASFLGVAASRGTGELFF. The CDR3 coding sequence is TGTGCCAGCTTCCTTGGGGTAGCGGCCTCGCGGGGAACCGGGGAGCTGTTTTTT.

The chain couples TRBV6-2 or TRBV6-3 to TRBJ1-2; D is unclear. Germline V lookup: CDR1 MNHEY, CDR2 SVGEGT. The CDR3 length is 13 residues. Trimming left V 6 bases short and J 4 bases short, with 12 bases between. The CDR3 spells CASSFIASYGYTF. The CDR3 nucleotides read TGTGCCAGCAGCTTCATCGCTAGCTATGGCTACACCTTC.

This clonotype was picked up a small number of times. For the CDR3, the DNA is TGTGCCAGCAGTGCATCCCGACAGGGTGTGCAGTACTTC. The encoded protein is CASSASRQGVQYF. The genes are TRBV27 and TRBJ2-7; 7 bases align to TRBD1. Germline V gene sequence: CDR1 MNHEY, CDR2 SMNVEV (reference sequence). The CDR3 length is 13 residues. V shed 5 bases, J shed 9 bases, and the junction held 10 bases outside the gene matches.

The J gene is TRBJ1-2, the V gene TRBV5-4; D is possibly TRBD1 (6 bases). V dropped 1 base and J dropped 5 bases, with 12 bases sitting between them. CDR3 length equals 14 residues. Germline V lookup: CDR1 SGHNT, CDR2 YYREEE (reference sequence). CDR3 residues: CASSLWQGTYGYTF. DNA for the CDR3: TGTGCCAGCAGCTTGTGGCAGGGGACGTATGGCTACACCTTC.